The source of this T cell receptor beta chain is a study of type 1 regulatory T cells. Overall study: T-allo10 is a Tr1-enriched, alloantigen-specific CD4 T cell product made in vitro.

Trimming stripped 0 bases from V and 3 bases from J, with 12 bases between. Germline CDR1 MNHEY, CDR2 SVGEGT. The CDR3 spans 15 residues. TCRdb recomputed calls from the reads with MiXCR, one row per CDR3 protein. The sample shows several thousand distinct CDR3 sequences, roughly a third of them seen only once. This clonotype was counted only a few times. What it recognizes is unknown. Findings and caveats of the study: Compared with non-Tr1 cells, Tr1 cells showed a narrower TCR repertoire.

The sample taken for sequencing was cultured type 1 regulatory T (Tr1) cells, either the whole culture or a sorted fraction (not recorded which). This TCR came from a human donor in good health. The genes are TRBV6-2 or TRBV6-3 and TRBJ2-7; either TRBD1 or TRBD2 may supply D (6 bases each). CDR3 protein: CASSYSGGGIYEQYF. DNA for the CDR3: TGTGCCAGCAGTTACTCGGGGGGCGGGATCTACGAGCAGTACTTC.